One and the same sample provided the 20 T cell receptor beta chains below, sequenced in a study of T cell responses to AZD1222 COVID-19 vaccine. Measured with immunoSEQ multiplex PCR; TCRdb has only the in-frame clones, and not every one. The profile shows 70,000 or so clones, about nine tenths of them singletons. Material: peripheral blood, obtained on day 0 of AZD1222 vaccination. These receptors were taken from an adult in good health.

This sequence joins TRBV6-6 and TRBJ2-2, with D possibly matching TRBD2 (6 bases). V was shortened by 10 bases and J by 2 bases, with 11 bases between the two germline ends. This CDR3 region has 13 residues. CDR1 MNHNY and CDR2 SVGAGI come from the germline V gene (reference sequence). CDR3 nucleotides: TGTGCCACATGGACTACTAACACCGGGGAGCTGTTTTTT. It codes for CATWTTNTGELFF.

This clone was counted only a few times. The V gene is TRBV18, the J gene TRBJ2-1, with 7 positions matching TRBD2. V lost 6 bases, J lost 7 bases, and 12 bases stayed unmatched. Per germline, CDR1 KGHSH and CDR2 LQKENI. The CDR3 loop spans 15 amino acids. This CDR3 reads CASSLRTSNFNEQFF. In DNA form, the CDR3 reads TGTGCCAGCTCCCTTCGGACTAGTAACTTTAATGAGCAGTTCTTC.

The chain links TRBV27 to TRBJ2-7, with TRBD2 identical over 14 bases. CDR3 length: 17 amino acids. CDR1 and CDR2 from the germline V gene are MNHEY and SMNVEV (reference sequence). V was clipped by 5 bases and J by 6 bases; unmatched bases: 12. This CDR3 reads CASSPRLAGGRGSEQYF. The DNA of the CDR3 is TGTGCCAGCAGTCCCCGACTAGCGGGAGGGAGGGGGTCCGAGCAGTACTTC.

The chain links TRBV19 to TRBJ2-1, with D possibly being TRBD1 or TRBD2 (5 bases each). The CDR3 length is 12 residues. The V end lost 2 bases, the J end lost 11 bases, and 10 bases lay between the germline ends. Germline lookup yields CDR1 LNHDA and CDR2 SQIVND (reference sequence). The CDR3 sequence is CASSITGTQQFF. The DNA for the CDR3 is TGTGCCAGTAGTATAACCGGGACCCAGCAGTTCTTC.

The genes are TRBV4-1 and TRBJ1-3, with 8 bases lining up with TRBD1. Per the germline V gene, CDR1 is MGHRA and CDR2 is YSYEKL. Trimming removed 3 bases from V and 4 bases from J; junction bases left unmatched: 8. This CDR3 is built from 16 residues. CDR3 amino acids: CASSHGQGAAGNTIYF. CDR3 nucleotide sequence: TGCGCCAGCAGCCACGGACAGGGAGCGGCCGGAAACACCATATATTTT.

The CDR3 protein is CASSLLQPLGGSYEQYF. The DNA for the CDR3 is TGTGCCAGCAGCTTACTACAACCCCTAGGAGGGTCCTACGAGCAGTACTTC. The chain employs TRBV11-2 and TRBJ2-7; tentative D call: TRBD2 (6 bases). V was shortened by 2 bases and J by 1 base, with 18 bases between the two germline ends. This CDR3 has 17 amino acids. Per the germline V gene, CDR1 is SGHAT and CDR2 is FQNNGV.

The V call is TRBV4-3, the J call TRBJ2-7; D is perhaps TRBD1 (5 bases). Trimming shortened V by 3 bases and J by 6 bases, and 12 bases separated the two germline ends. The CDR3 runs to 13 residues. Germline loops: CDR1 LGHNA, CDR2 YSLEER. The CDR3 coding sequence is TGCGCCAGCAGCCAGTGGACACGGAGCGAGCAGTACTTC. Protein: CASSQWTRSEQYF.

The chain joins TRBV5-1 to TRBJ2-7, with 13 bases that match TRBD2. The CDR3 sequence is 15 residues long. Per germline, CDR1 SGHRS and CDR2 YFSETQ. V was pared by 5 bases and J by 6 bases, with 8 bases of the junction left unmatched. The CDR3 DNA follows: TGCGCCAGCAGATATGGACTAGCGGGAGATGTCGAGCAGTACTTC. Translating gives CASRYGLAGDVEQYF.

In its sample, this clone was seen once. This chain uses TRBV2 with TRBJ1-1, with 9 bases that match TRBD1. Germline assignment: CDR1 SNHLY and CDR2 FYNNEI. CDR3 size: 15 residues. J lost 5 bases, V lost 2 bases, and 6 bases had no gene match. The CDR3 sequence is CASSENRGRGTEAFF. In DNA, the CDR3 is TGTGCCAGCAGTGAAAACAGGGGGCGGGGGACTGAAGCTTTCTTT.

This sequence joins TRBV11-2 and TRBJ2-3, with 7 bases lining up with TRBD2. Germline V gene sequence: CDR1 SGHAT, CDR2 FQNNGV. The V segment lost 2 bases and the J segment 4 bases; nucleotides outside the gene matches: 6. The CDR3 covers 15 residues. CDR3 sequence: CASSLRGGSSDTQYF. The DNA of the CDR3 is TGTGCCAGCAGCTTACGGGGCGGGAGCTCAGATACGCAGTATTTT.

This clone was detected once. The chain is built from TRBV2 and TRBJ2-1, with 9 bases identical to TRBD2. With 4 bases clipped from V and 0 bases from J, the junction kept 13 bases outside the gene matches. CDR1 SNHLY and CDR2 FYNNEI come from the germline V gene. The CDR3 covers 19 residues. For the CDR3, the DNA is TGTGCCAGCAGTGGCCCCGGGACTAGCCCCCTAAGCTCCTACAATGAGCAGTTCTTC. Translating gives CASSGPGTSPLSSYNEQFF.

The CDR3 region has the DNA TGTGCCAGCAGCTACCCCCTACTAGCGGGGACTGGTGAGCAGTTCTTC. As protein: CASSYPLLAGTGEQFF. The chain uses TRBV7-9 and TRBJ2-1; 10 bases are a match to TRBD2. The CDR3 covers 16 residues. The trim removed 4 bases at V and 9 bases at J, leaving 12 bases unmatched. Germline V gene data show CDR1 as SEHNR and CDR2 as FQNEAQ (reference sequence). Complete variable domain (other parts from reference TRBV7-9 and TRBJ2-1): DTGVSQNPRHKITKRGQNVTFRCDPISEHNRLYWYRQTLGQGPEFLTYFQNEAQLEKSRLLSDRFSAERPKGSFSTLEIQRTEQGDSAMYLCASSYPLLAGTGEQFFGPGTRLTVL.

This rearrangement joins TRBV12-3 or TRBV12-4 to TRBJ2-1; D may match TRBD1 or TRBD2 (5 bases each). V was trimmed by 4 bases and J by 4 bases, leaving 8 bases between them. The CDR3 length is 13 residues. The CDR3: CASSWDRYNEQFF. The CDR3 DNA reads TGTGCCAGCAGTTGGGACCGTTACAATGAGCAGTTCTTC.

The chain couples TRBV23-1 to TRBJ1-2; D unresolved. TRBV23-1 has ORF status, its function being uncertain. The CDR3 extends over 13 amino acids. The V end was cut by 2 bases, the J end by 6 bases, with 10 bases between. The CDR3 DNA is TGCGCCAGCAGTCAAGACGGTTACCATGGCTACACCTTC. Residues: CASSQDGYHGYTF.

This clone was picked up one time. This rearrangement joins TRBV28 to TRBJ1-6; maybe TRBD1 (5 bases). V shed 4 bases and J shed 4 bases, with 11 bases lying between them. The CDR3 runs to 15 residues. The germline V gene has CDR1 MDHEN and CDR2 SYDVKM. CDR3: CASSSRETYNSPLHF. The DNA for the CDR3 is TGTGCCAGCAGTTCCAGGGAGACTTATAATTCACCCCTCCACTTT.

This chain joins TRBV4-1 and TRBJ2-1, with D possibly matching TRBD2 (5 bases). The germline CDR1 and CDR2 sequences are MGHRA and YSYEKL. V shed 4 bases and J shed 2 bases, with 12 bases lying between them. This CDR3 region has 15 residues. The CDR3 sequence: CASSPSAGTYNEQFF. The CDR3 nucleotides are TGCGCCAGCAGCCCTTCCGCCGGGACCTACAATGAGCAGTTCTTC.

The V call is TRBV6-5, the J call TRBJ1-1; D unresolved. Deletions cut 6 bases from V and 0 bases from J, with 8 bases between. Germline V gene sequence: CDR1 MNHEY, CDR2 SVGAGI. The CDR3 extends over 13 amino acids. The chain's CDR3 is CASRRAMNTEAFF. Written as DNA, the CDR3 is TGTGCCAGCAGGAGGGCTATGAACACTGAAGCTTTCTTT.

J is TRBJ1-2 and V is TRBV28, with a possible D match to TRBD1 (6 bases). V lost 2 bases and J lost 8, with 9 bases in between. The CDR3 extends over 12 amino acids. CDR1 is MDHEN and CDR2 is SYDVKM in the germline V gene. This CDR3 reads CASSLHRVGYTF. The DNA for the CDR3 is TGTGCCAGCAGTTTACACAGGGTAGGCTACACCTTC.

This chain connects TRBV4-1 to TRBJ2-1; the D is unclear. This CDR3 has 16 residues. CDR1 is MGHRA and CDR2 is YSYEKL in the germline V gene. Trimming shortened V by 0 bases and J by 3 bases, and 12 bases separated the two germline ends. The CDR3 loop is CASSQDWAERYNEQFF. In DNA form, the CDR3 reads TGCGCCAGCAGCCAAGATTGGGCCGAGCGCTACAATGAGCAGTTCTTC.

This clone has only a few counts. CDR3 nucleotide sequence: TGTGCCAGTAGTCCTCGGACAGGGTTGGGGCAGTACTTC. It codes for CASSPRTGLGQYF. The chain employs TRBV19 and TRBJ2-7, with TRBD1 matching 8 bases. The trim removed 5 bases at V and 9 bases at J, leaving 9 bases unmatched. Germline V gene lookup returns CDR1 LNHDA and CDR2 SQIVND (reference sequence). The length of the CDR3 is 13 residues.